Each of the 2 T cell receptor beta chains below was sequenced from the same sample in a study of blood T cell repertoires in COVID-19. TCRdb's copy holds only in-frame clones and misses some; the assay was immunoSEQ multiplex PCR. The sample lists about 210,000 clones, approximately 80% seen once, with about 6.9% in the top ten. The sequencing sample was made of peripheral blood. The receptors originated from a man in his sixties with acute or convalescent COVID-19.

The CDR3 DNA reads as TGTGCCAGCAGCTATCAGGGGGGCTATGAAGCTTTCTTT. Its protein is CASSYQGGYEAFF. This chain connects TRBV5-5 to TRBJ1-1; 7 bases match TRBD1. V shed 3 bases and J 7 bases; nucleotides not matched to a gene: 6. Germline loops: CDR1 SGHKS, CDR2 YYEKEE (reference sequence). The CDR3 contains 13 residues.

The CDR3 reads CASSYDRQNSPLHF. In DNA form, the CDR3 reads TGTGCCAGCAGTTATGACAGGCAAAATTCACCCCTCCACTTT. The genes are TRBV2 and TRBJ1-6; D possibly corresponds to TRBD1 (6 bases). The CDR3 is 14 amino acids. Trimming removed 5 bases at V and 7 bases at J, with 12 bases between. Looked up from germline, CDR1 is SNHLY and CDR2 is FYNNEI.